This T cell receptor (beta chain) was observed in a study of T-cell reconstitution after alpha-beta-depleted transplantation in children. With regard to this clonotype: Its cognate antigen is unknown.

V lost 1 base and J 0 bases, leaving 7 bases between the germline ends. CDR1 MNHEY and CDR2 SMNVEV come from the germline V gene (reference sequence). The CDR3 extends over 16 amino acids. Study observations and caveats: A year had passed since transplant, and T-cell counts and diversity by then came mostly from newly produced T cells.

For TCRbeta, the library was prepared with unique molecular identifiers. TCRdb itself ran the PCR reads through MiXCR, one entry per CDR3 protein. The sample includes 90,000 to 100,000 distinct CDR3 sequences, about a quarter of them seen just once. The material was PBMCs, obtained before TCRalphabeta/CD19-depleted stem cell transplant. The V and J genes are TRBV27 and TRBJ2-6; D is undetermined. The TCR sequence derives from a boy aged 2 to 10 with acute lymphoblastic leukemia, due to receive a stem cell transplant. DNA of the CDR3: TGTGCCAGCAGTTTATTAGGCTCCTCTGGGGCCAACGTCCTGACTTTC. As protein: CASSLLGSSGANVLTF.